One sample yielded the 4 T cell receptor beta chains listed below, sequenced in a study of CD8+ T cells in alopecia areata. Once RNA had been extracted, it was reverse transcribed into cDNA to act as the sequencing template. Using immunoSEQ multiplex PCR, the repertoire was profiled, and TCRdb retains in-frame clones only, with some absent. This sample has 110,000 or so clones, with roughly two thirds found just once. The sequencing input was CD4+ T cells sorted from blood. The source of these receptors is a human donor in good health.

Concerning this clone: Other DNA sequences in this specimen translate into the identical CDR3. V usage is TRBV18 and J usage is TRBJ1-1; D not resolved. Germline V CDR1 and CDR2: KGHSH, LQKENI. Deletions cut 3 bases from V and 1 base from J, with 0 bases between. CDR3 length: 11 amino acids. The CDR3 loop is CASSPNTEAFF. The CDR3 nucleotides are TGTGCCAGCTCACCGAACACTGAAGCTTTCTTT.

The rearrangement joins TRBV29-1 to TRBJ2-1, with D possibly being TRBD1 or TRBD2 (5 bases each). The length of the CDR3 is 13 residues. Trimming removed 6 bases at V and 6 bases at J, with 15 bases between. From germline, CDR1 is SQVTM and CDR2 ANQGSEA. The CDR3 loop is CSVSWGTSNEQFF. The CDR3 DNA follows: TGCAGCGTGAGCTGGGGGACCAGCAATGAGCAGTTCTTC.

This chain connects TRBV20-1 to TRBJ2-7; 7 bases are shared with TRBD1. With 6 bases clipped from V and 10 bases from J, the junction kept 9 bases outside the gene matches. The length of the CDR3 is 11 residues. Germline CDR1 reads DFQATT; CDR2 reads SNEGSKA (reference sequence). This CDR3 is CSAGTELGQYF. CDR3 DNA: TGCAGTGCCGGGACAGAGCTTGGACAGTACTTC.

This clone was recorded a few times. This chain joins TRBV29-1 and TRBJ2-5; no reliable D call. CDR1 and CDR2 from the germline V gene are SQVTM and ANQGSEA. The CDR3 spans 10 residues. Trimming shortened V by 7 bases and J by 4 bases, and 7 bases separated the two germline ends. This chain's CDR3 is CSAGRETQYF. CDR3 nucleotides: TGCAGCGCCGGACGAGAGACCCAGTACTTC. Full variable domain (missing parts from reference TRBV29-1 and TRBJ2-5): SAVISQKPSRDICQRGTSLTIQCQVDSQVTMMFWYRQQPGQSLTLIATANQGSEATYESGFVIDKFPISRPNLTFSTLTVSNMSPEDSSIYLCSAGRETQYFGPGTRLLVL.